Listed below are T cell receptor beta chains from one sample, sequenced in a study of CD8 T cells in ankylosing spondylitis. TCRdb ran MiXCR on the 5' RACE reads and lists one entry per CDR3 protein. The repertoire includes about 800,000 distinct CDR3 sequences, about an eighth of them detected once, and just over 0.5% sits in the top ten. The sample was blood, either unsorted or a sorted T cell fraction (not recorded which). All receptors come from a male donor with ankylosing spondylitis. The CDR3 runs from the conserved cysteine through the conserved F or W. The order of the fields is J gene, V gene, clone size, D gene, CDR3 protein, CDR3 DNA. D genes are given only for firm matches. Part of the rows lack a size; the others show once, few, many or a class for expanded clones.

j_call: TRBJ1-5; v_call: TRBV20-1; clone_size: .; d_call: .; cdr3_aa: CSAFTDRTNQPQHF; cdr3_nt: TGCAGTGCTTTCACTGACAGGACGAATCAGCCCCAGCATTTT
j_call: TRBJ2-3; v_call: TRBV6-2/TRBV6-3; clone_size: .; d_call: TRBD2; cdr3_aa: CASRSLAGPPPDTQYF; cdr3_nt: TGTGCCAGCAGGTCACTAGCGGGGCCCCCCCCAGATACGCAGTATTTT
j_call: TRBJ2-3; v_call: TRBV29-1; clone_size: many; d_call: TRBD1; cdr3_aa: CSAAGTASSTDTQYF; cdr3_nt: TGCAGCGCCGCCGGGACAGCCTCTAGCACAGATACGCAGTATTTT
j_call: TRBJ1-6; v_call: TRBV6-5; clone_size: .; d_call: TRBD1; cdr3_aa: CASSYVTGGKDSPLHF; cdr3_nt: TGTGCCAGCAGTTACGTTACAGGGGGCAAGGATTCACCCCTCCACTTT
j_call: TRBJ2-1; v_call: TRBV11-2; clone_size: few; d_call: .; cdr3_aa: CASSSRGERYEQFF; cdr3_nt: TGTGCCAGCAGCTCCCGGGGCGAGCGGTATGAGCAGTTCTTC
j_call: TRBJ2-1; v_call: TRBV5-1; clone_size: few; d_call: TRBD2; cdr3_aa: CASSLAGGINYEQFF; cdr3_nt: TGCGCCAGCAGCCTGGCGGGAGGGATTAACTATGAGCAGTTCTTC
j_call: TRBJ2-7; v_call: TRBV20-1; clone_size: .; d_call: TRBD1; cdr3_aa: CSASSPYLAGTGGSSDYEQYF; cdr3_nt: TGCAGTGCCAGCTCGCCCTATTTAGCCGGGACAGGGGGGTCTTCGGACTACGAGCAGTACTTC
j_call: TRBJ2-1; v_call: TRBV9; clone_size: .; d_call: TRBD2; cdr3_aa: CASSVGGLAGVYNEQFF; cdr3_nt: TGTGCCAGCAGCGTAGGGGGACTAGCGGGGGTATACAATGAGCAGTTCTTC
j_call: TRBJ2-7; v_call: TRBV12-3/TRBV12-4; clone_size: .; d_call: .; cdr3_aa: CASSLSGVIDEQYF; cdr3_nt: TGTGCCAGCAGTTTATCGGGGGTGATCGACGAGCAGTACTTC
j_call: TRBJ2-7; v_call: TRBV27; clone_size: few; d_call: .; cdr3_aa: CASGHRGTYEQYF; cdr3_nt: TGTGCCAGCGGCCATCGGGGCACCTACGAGCAGTACTTC
j_call: TRBJ2-7; v_call: TRBV5-1; clone_size: .; d_call: .; cdr3_aa: CASSGGYSLMNSYEQYF; cdr3_nt: TGCGCCAGCAGCGGGGGGTACAGTTTAATGAACTCCTACGAGCAGTACTTC
j_call: TRBJ2-5; v_call: TRBV18; clone_size: many; d_call: TRBD1; cdr3_aa: CASSRTGGETQYF; cdr3_nt: TGCGCCAGCAGTCGGACAGGGGGAGAGACCCAGTACTTC
j_call: TRBJ2-7; v_call: TRBV5-1; clone_size: .; d_call: TRBD2; cdr3_aa: CASSPASGRASYEQYF; cdr3_nt: TGCGCCAGCAGCCCTGCGAGCGGGAGGGCTTCCTACGAGCAGTACTTC
j_call: TRBJ2-7; v_call: TRBV25-1; clone_size: few; d_call: .; cdr3_aa: CASSEYGRQYF; cdr3_nt: TGTGCCAGCAGTGAATATGGAAGGCAGTACTTC
j_call: TRBJ2-7; v_call: TRBV6-1; clone_size: few; d_call: .; cdr3_aa: CASSLSARTAYEQYF; cdr3_nt: TGTGCCAGCAGCCTCTCGGCGCGAACCGCCTACGAGCAGTACTTC
j_call: TRBJ2-7; v_call: TRBV6-5; clone_size: few; d_call: .; cdr3_aa: CASSLSRETYEQYF; cdr3_nt: TGTGCCAGCAGTTTGAGCCGGGAGACCTACGAGCAGTACTTC
j_call: TRBJ1-4; v_call: TRBV5-1; clone_size: .; d_call: .; cdr3_aa: CASSWGAGKLFF; cdr3_nt: TGCGCCAGCAGTTGGGGGGCAGGAAAACTGTTTTTT
j_call: TRBJ1-1; v_call: TRBV9; clone_size: .; d_call: .; cdr3_aa: CASSVEGRAYTEAFF; cdr3_nt: TGTGCCAGCAGCGTAGAGGGCAGGGCGTACACTGAAGCTTTCTTT
j_call: TRBJ1-6; v_call: TRBV20-1; clone_size: few; d_call: TRBD1; cdr3_aa: CSATRMGQDYSPLHF; cdr3_nt: TGCAGTGCTACCAGGATGGGACAGGATTATTCACCCCTCCACTTT
j_call: TRBJ2-5; v_call: TRBV7-7; clone_size: few; d_call: TRBD1; cdr3_aa: CASSQTGTAETQYF; cdr3_nt: TGTGCTAGCAGCCAAACGGGGACAGCGGAGACCCAGTACTTC
j_call: TRBJ2-1; v_call: TRBV12-3/TRBV12-4; clone_size: many; d_call: .; cdr3_aa: CASSGLSYNEQFF; cdr3_nt: TGTGCCAGCTCAGGTCTCTCCTACAATGAGCAGTTCTTC
j_call: TRBJ1-2; v_call: TRBV4-2; clone_size: .; d_call: TRBD1; cdr3_aa: CASSQDTGGNYGYTF; cdr3_nt: TGTGCCAGCAGCCAAGATACAGGGGGAAACTATGGCTACACCTTC
j_call: TRBJ2-5; v_call: TRBV7-2; clone_size: many; d_call: .; cdr3_aa: CASSLWQQETQYF; cdr3_nt: TGTGCCAGCAGTTTATGGCAGCAAGAGACCCAGTACTTC
j_call: TRBJ2-7; v_call: TRBV15; clone_size: many; d_call: TRBD1; cdr3_aa: CATSRKGAVYEQYF; cdr3_nt: TGTGCCACCAGCAGAAAGGGGGCCGTTTACGAGCAGTACTTC
j_call: TRBJ2-7; v_call: TRBV12-3/TRBV12-4; clone_size: many; d_call: .; cdr3_aa: CASSRTEPYEQYF; cdr3_nt: TGTGCCAGCAGCCGGACAGAACCCTACGAGCAGTACTTC
j_call: TRBJ1-1; v_call: TRBV29-1; clone_size: many; d_call: TRBD1; cdr3_aa: CSGDRVSEAFF; cdr3_nt: TGCAGCGGGGACAGGGTATCTGAAGCTTTCTTT
j_call: TRBJ2-7; v_call: TRBV20-1; clone_size: few; d_call: .; cdr3_aa: CSASTLLRGTYEQYF; cdr3_nt: TGCAGTGCCTCCACCCTTCTGCGGGGGACATACGAGCAGTACTTC
j_call: TRBJ2-7; v_call: TRBV20-1; clone_size: few; d_call: TRBD2; cdr3_aa: CSARNPLAGVSEQYF; cdr3_nt: TGCAGTGCTAGAAACCCGCTAGCGGGAGTTTCCGAGCAGTACTTC
j_call: TRBJ2-7; v_call: TRBV20-1; clone_size: .; d_call: .; cdr3_aa: CSARDWAGSLYEQYF; cdr3_nt: TGCAGTGCTAGAGATTGGGCGGGTTCCCTCTACGAGCAGTACTTC
j_call: TRBJ2-3; v_call: TRBV7-9; clone_size: few; d_call: .; cdr3_aa: CASSETGGTQYF; cdr3_nt: TGTGCCAGCAGCGAGACAGGCGGTACGCAGTATTTT
j_call: TRBJ1-1; v_call: TRBV27; clone_size: .; d_call: .; cdr3_aa: CASVGTKNTEAFF; cdr3_nt: TGTGCCAGCGTGGGGACAAAGAACACTGAAGCTTTCTTT
j_call: TRBJ2-7; v_call: TRBV27; clone_size: many; d_call: .; cdr3_aa: CASSSLGTEGYEQYF; cdr3_nt: TGTGCCAGCAGCTCGTTAGGGACGGAAGGCTACGAGCAGTACTTC
j_call: TRBJ2-1; v_call: TRBV5-6; clone_size: few; d_call: .; cdr3_aa: CASSPPWGEQFF; cdr3_nt: TGTGCCAGCAGCCCTCCATGGGGTGAGCAGTTCTTC
j_call: TRBJ1-4; v_call: TRBV18; clone_size: .; d_call: .; cdr3_aa: CASSPGSPTHNEKLFF; cdr3_nt: TGTGCCAGCTCACCGGGCTCGCCAACGCATAATGAAAAACTGTTTTTT
j_call: TRBJ2-2; v_call: TRBV7-2; clone_size: .; d_call: TRBD2; cdr3_aa: CASSFLAGGELFF; cdr3_nt: TGTGCCAGCAGCTTCTTAGCGGGCGGGGAGCTGTTTTTT
j_call: TRBJ2-1; v_call: TRBV10-3; clone_size: .; d_call: TRBD1; cdr3_aa: CAIRSGQGGAGESGNEQFF; cdr3_nt: TGTGCCATCAGATCGGGACAGGGTGGCGCGGGAGAATCTGGAAATGAGCAGTTCTTC
j_call: TRBJ2-2; v_call: TRBV5-5; clone_size: few; d_call: .; cdr3_aa: CASSLYLQPTGELFF; cdr3_nt: TGTGCCAGCAGCTTGTACCTACAGCCCACCGGGGAGCTGTTTTTT
j_call: TRBJ1-3; v_call: TRBV20-1; clone_size: .; d_call: .; cdr3_aa: CSAREGRVQKGNTIYF; cdr3_nt: TGCAGTGCTAGAGAGGGACGGGTTCAGAAAGGAAACACCATATATTTT
j_call: TRBJ1-1; v_call: TRBV25-1; clone_size: .; d_call: .; cdr3_aa: CASSEYSANTEAFF; cdr3_nt: TGTGCCAGCAGTGAATATTCGGCGAACACTGAAGCTTTCTTT
j_call: TRBJ2-1; v_call: TRBV29-1; clone_size: few; d_call: .; cdr3_aa: CSVFQRAGRSYNEQFF; cdr3_nt: TGCAGCGTTTTCCAGAGGGCGGGGCGCTCCTACAATGAGCAGTTCTTC
j_call: TRBJ2-2; v_call: TRBV6-5; clone_size: few; d_call: .; cdr3_aa: CASSYPGGELFF; cdr3_nt: TGTGCCAGCAGTTATCCTGGAGGGGAGCTGTTTTTT
j_call: TRBJ2-3; v_call: TRBV20-1; clone_size: .; d_call: TRBD2; cdr3_aa: CSARTSGGPRTQYF; cdr3_nt: TGCAGTGCTAGAACTAGCGGGGGCCCCCGGACGCAGTATTTT